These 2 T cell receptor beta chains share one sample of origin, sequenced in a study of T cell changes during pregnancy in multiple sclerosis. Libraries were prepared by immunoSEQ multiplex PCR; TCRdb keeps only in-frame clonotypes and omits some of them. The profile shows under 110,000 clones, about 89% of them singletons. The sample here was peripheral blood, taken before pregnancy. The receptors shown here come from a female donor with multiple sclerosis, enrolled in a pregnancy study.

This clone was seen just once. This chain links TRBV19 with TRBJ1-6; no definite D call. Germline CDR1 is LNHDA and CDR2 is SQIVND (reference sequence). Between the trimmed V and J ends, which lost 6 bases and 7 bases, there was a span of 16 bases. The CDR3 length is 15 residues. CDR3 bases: TGTGCCAGTAGGCCGGCGGGTAATAGGAATTCACCCCTCCACTTT. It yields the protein CASRPAGNRNSPLHF. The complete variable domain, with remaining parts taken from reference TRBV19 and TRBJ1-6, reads DGGITQSPKYLFRKEGQNVTLSCEQNLNHDAMYWYRQDPGQGLRLIYYSQIVNDFQKGDIAEGYSVSREKKESFPLTVTSAQKNPTAFYLCASRPAGNRNSPLHFGNGTRLTVT.

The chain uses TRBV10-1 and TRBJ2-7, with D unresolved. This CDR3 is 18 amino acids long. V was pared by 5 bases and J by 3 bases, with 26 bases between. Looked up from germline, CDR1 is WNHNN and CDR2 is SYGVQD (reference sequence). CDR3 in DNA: TGCGCCAGCAGTTTTACGACCGTGAAACTCCGGGTCTTCTACGAGCAGTACTTC. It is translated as CASSFTTVKLRVFYEQYF.